These T cell receptor beta chains were read from a single sample in a study of blood T cell repertoires in COVID-19. TCRdb keeps only in-frame clones here, not all; method: immunoSEQ multiplex PCR. The sample carries more than 80,000 clones, around 88% recorded once. Sequencing was performed on peripheral blood. The receptor source for this set is a man between 50 and 59 years old with active COVID-19. Each CDR3 is given with its conserved first and last residue. Each record gives: CDR3 DNA, CDR3 protein, J gene, clone size, D gene, V gene. D genes are given only for firm matches. The size field is filled for only some rows; it gives once, few, many or a size class.

cdr3_nt: TGTGCCAGCAGTGAAGGCCTCGCCCAACGGAGCACCATATATTTT
cdr3_aa: CASSEGLAQRSTIYF
j_call: TRBJ1-3
clone_size: once
d_call: NA
v_call: TRBV6-1

cdr3_nt: TGTGCCAGCAGTCACGGGACAACTAATGAAAAACTGTTTTTT
cdr3_aa: CASSHGTTNEKLFF
j_call: TRBJ1-4
clone_size: NA
d_call: NA
v_call: TRBV7-9

cdr3_nt: TGTGCCAGCAGCTCTTCAGTAGCGGGGCAGGATACGCAGTATTTT
cdr3_aa: CASSSSVAGQDTQYF
j_call: TRBJ2-3
clone_size: NA
d_call: TRBD2
v_call: TRBV5-4

cdr3_nt: TGTGCCAGCATAGGGGATAAGGGCGAGCAGTACTTC
cdr3_aa: CASIGDKGEQYF
j_call: TRBJ2-7
clone_size: NA
d_call: NA
v_call: TRBV28

cdr3_nt: TGTGCCAGCAGACCGGGACTAGCGGGCTACGAGCAGTACTTC
cdr3_aa: CASRPGLAGYEQYF
j_call: TRBJ2-7
clone_size: NA
d_call: TRBD2
v_call: TRBV6-5

cdr3_nt: TGTGCCAGCTCACCAGGACTGGATGCTTTTGATACGCAGTATTTT
cdr3_aa: CASSPGLDAFDTQYF
j_call: TRBJ2-3
clone_size: NA
d_call: NA
v_call: TRBV18

cdr3_nt: TGTGCCAGCAGCTTATCAACAGGGGCTGGCTACACCTTC
cdr3_aa: CASSLSTGAGYTF
j_call: TRBJ1-2
clone_size: NA
d_call: TRBD1
v_call: TRBV5-6

cdr3_nt: TGTGCCACCCATGAGACACAGAACACTGAAGCTTTCTTT
cdr3_aa: CATHETQNTEAFF
j_call: TRBJ1-1
clone_size: NA
d_call: NA
v_call: TRBV18

cdr3_nt: TGTGCCAGCAGTGGCCGACAGGGATCCAATCAGCCCCAGCATTTT
cdr3_aa: CASSGRQGSNQPQHF
j_call: TRBJ1-5
clone_size: NA
d_call: TRBD1
v_call: TRBV6-2/TRBV6-3

cdr3_nt: TGTGCCAGTAGTATAGGCAGGGGCCCCTACAATGAGCAGTTCTTC
cdr3_aa: CASSIGRGPYNEQFF
j_call: TRBJ2-1
clone_size: NA
d_call: NA
v_call: TRBV19

cdr3_nt: TGTGCCAGGGGACAGATCCTAAATGGCTACACCTTC
cdr3_aa: CARGQILNGYTF
j_call: TRBJ1-2
clone_size: NA
d_call: TRBD1
v_call: TRBV28

cdr3_nt: TGTGCCAGCACTTCAGCCGGGACAGGGGTTGGCTACACCTTC
cdr3_aa: CASTSAGTGVGYTF
j_call: TRBJ1-2
clone_size: NA
d_call: TRBD1
v_call: TRBV28

cdr3_nt: TGTGCCAGCAGCTTGGAACAGCCTCCGAACATTCAGTACTTC
cdr3_aa: CASSLEQPPNIQYF
j_call: TRBJ2-4
clone_size: NA
d_call: NA
v_call: TRBV27

cdr3_nt: TGTGCCTGGAGTTGGAGAAAGGGCTACACCTTC
cdr3_aa: CAWSWRKGYTF
j_call: TRBJ1-2
clone_size: NA
d_call: NA
v_call: TRBV30

cdr3_nt: TGTGCCAGCAGACCGGGACCCAGGGAGGAGCCCCAGCATTTT
cdr3_aa: CASRPGPREEPQHF
j_call: TRBJ1-5
clone_size: NA
d_call: NA
v_call: TRBV5-5

cdr3_nt: TGTGCCAGCAGGGCTAGACGGGGGAACACTGAAGCTTTCTTT
cdr3_aa: CASRARRGNTEAFF
j_call: TRBJ1-1
clone_size: NA
d_call: NA
v_call: TRBV7-2

cdr3_nt: TGTGCCAGCAGCCAGGGACAACTCATGAACACTGAAGCTTTCTTT
cdr3_aa: CASSQGQLMNTEAFF
j_call: TRBJ1-1
clone_size: NA
d_call: NA
v_call: TRBV3-1/TRBV3-2

cdr3_nt: TGTGCCAGCAGCCCGCGGACAGGGGACCAGTTCTTC
cdr3_aa: CASSPRTGDQFF
j_call: TRBJ2-1
clone_size: NA
d_call: TRBD1
v_call: TRBV7-2

cdr3_nt: TGTGCCAGCAGCGTAGGTTCAGAATATGATTACGAGCAGTACTTC
cdr3_aa: CASSVGSEYDYEQYF
j_call: TRBJ2-7
clone_size: NA
d_call: NA
v_call: TRBV9

cdr3_nt: TGTGCCAGCAGCTTAGCGCGGGCAGGGAGGGACACTGAAGCTTTCTTT
cdr3_aa: CASSLARAGRDTEAFF
j_call: TRBJ1-1
clone_size: NA
d_call: NA
v_call: TRBV7-2

cdr3_nt: TGTGCCAGCAGCCGCCAGGGACAGGGGTACGAGCAGTACTTC
cdr3_aa: CASSRQGQGYEQYF
j_call: TRBJ2-7
clone_size: NA
d_call: TRBD1
v_call: TRBV3-1/TRBV3-2

cdr3_nt: TGCGCCAGCAGCCAAGTGCCGCGGGGCACAGATACGCAGTATTTT
cdr3_aa: CASSQVPRGTDTQYF
j_call: TRBJ2-3
clone_size: NA
d_call: NA
v_call: TRBV4-3

cdr3_nt: TGCGCCAGCAGCTCGCTGCCGGGACAGCCCTATGGCTACACCTTC
cdr3_aa: CASSSLPGQPYGYTF
j_call: TRBJ1-2
clone_size: NA
d_call: TRBD1
v_call: TRBV5-1

cdr3_nt: TGTGCCACCAGTGGCGGGGGACTAGCGGGACTTAGGAATGAGCAGTTCTTC
cdr3_aa: CATSGGGLAGLRNEQFF
j_call: TRBJ2-1
clone_size: NA
d_call: TRBD2
v_call: TRBV24-1

cdr3_nt: TGTGCCAGCAGCTCCAGACAGATGAACACTGAAGCTTTCTTT
cdr3_aa: CASSSRQMNTEAFF
j_call: TRBJ1-1
clone_size: NA
d_call: NA
v_call: TRBV21-1

cdr3_nt: TGCGCCAGCAGCCCGGTCGCTAATGCGGGTAAACAGTTCTTC
cdr3_aa: CASSPVANAGKQFF
j_call: TRBJ2-1
clone_size: NA
d_call: NA
v_call: TRBV4-3

cdr3_nt: TGCGCCAGCAGCAAGCTGGGACAGGGACTCCTCAATCAGCCCCAGCATTTT
cdr3_aa: CASSKLGQGLLNQPQHF
j_call: TRBJ1-5
clone_size: NA
d_call: TRBD1
v_call: TRBV4-1

cdr3_nt: TGTGCCAGCAGCGCAAGCGGGACCTCTCGCAATGAGCAGTTCTTC
cdr3_aa: CASSASGTSRNEQFF
j_call: TRBJ2-1
clone_size: NA
d_call: TRBD2
v_call: TRBV9

cdr3_nt: TGTGCCAGCAGTTTTAATAGCGGAAACTCCTACAATGAGCAGTTCTTC
cdr3_aa: CASSFNSGNSYNEQFF
j_call: TRBJ2-1
clone_size: NA
d_call: NA
v_call: TRBV7-2

cdr3_nt: TGTGCCAGCAGCCCCCGACGAGCGGGAGGGGCCGGGGAGCTGTTTTTT
cdr3_aa: CASSPRRAGGAGELFF
j_call: TRBJ2-2
clone_size: NA
d_call: TRBD2
v_call: TRBV7-9

cdr3_nt: TGCGCCAGCAGCCGGGGACAGACCTATGGCTACACCTTC
cdr3_aa: CASSRGQTYGYTF
j_call: TRBJ1-2
clone_size: NA
d_call: TRBD1
v_call: TRBV5-1

cdr3_nt: TGTGCCACCTCGGGGGGGGCTGGAACTGAAGCTTTCTTT
cdr3_aa: CATSGGAGTEAFF
j_call: TRBJ1-1
clone_size: few
d_call: NA
v_call: TRBV15

cdr3_nt: TGCAGCGTTCCTAACCCTACAGGGCCCTACAATGAGCAGTTCTTC
cdr3_aa: CSVPNPTGPYNEQFF
j_call: TRBJ2-1
clone_size: NA
d_call: NA
v_call: TRBV29-1

cdr3_nt: TGTGCCAGCAGCCCCCCGGGTAGAGAAAACACTGAAGCTTTCTTT
cdr3_aa: CASSPPGRENTEAFF
j_call: TRBJ1-1
clone_size: NA
d_call: NA
v_call: TRBV7-9

cdr3_nt: TGTGCCAGCAGCGTAGAGGTTACTAGCGGGGCCCTGGATACGCAGTATTTT
cdr3_aa: CASSVEVTSGALDTQYF
j_call: TRBJ2-3
clone_size: NA
d_call: TRBD2
v_call: TRBV9

cdr3_nt: TGCGCCAGCAGTTTGTTACTAGCGGGAGGGAACACCGGGGAGCTGTTTTTT
cdr3_aa: CASSLLLAGGNTGELFF
j_call: TRBJ2-2
clone_size: NA
d_call: TRBD2
v_call: TRBV5-1

cdr3_nt: TGTGCCAGTAGTCCCGGGACAGGGTTCGTAGGTGTAGCCAAAAACATTCAGTACTTC
cdr3_aa: CASSPGTGFVGVAKNIQYF
j_call: TRBJ2-4
clone_size: NA
d_call: TRBD1
v_call: TRBV19

cdr3_nt: TGTGCTAGTGGTTTGGGACAGAACACTGAAGCTTTCTTT
cdr3_aa: CASGLGQNTEAFF
j_call: TRBJ1-1
clone_size: NA
d_call: NA
v_call: TRBV12-5

cdr3_nt: TGTGCCAGCAGCCAAGATTCGACTGAGAGCTCCTACGAGCAGTACTTC
cdr3_aa: CASSQDSTESSYEQYF
j_call: TRBJ2-7
clone_size: NA
d_call: NA
v_call: TRBV3-1/TRBV3-2

cdr3_nt: TGTGCCAGCAGCCCAGCGGGGGGGAGGTCCTACGAGCAGTACTTC
cdr3_aa: CASSPAGGRSYEQYF
j_call: TRBJ2-7
clone_size: NA
d_call: TRBD2
v_call: TRBV11-3